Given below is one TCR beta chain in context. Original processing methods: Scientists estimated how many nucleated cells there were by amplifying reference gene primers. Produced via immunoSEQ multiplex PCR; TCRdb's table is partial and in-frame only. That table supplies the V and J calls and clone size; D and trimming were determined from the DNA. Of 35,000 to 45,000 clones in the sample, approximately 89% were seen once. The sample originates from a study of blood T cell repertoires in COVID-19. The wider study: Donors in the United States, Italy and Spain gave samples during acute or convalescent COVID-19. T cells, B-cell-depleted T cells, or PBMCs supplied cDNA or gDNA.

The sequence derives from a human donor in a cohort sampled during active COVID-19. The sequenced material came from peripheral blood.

The CDR3 coding sequence is TGTGCCAGCAGTCGGACGGGGGGCTCCTACGAGCAGTACTTC. Residues: CASSRTGGSYEQYF. The rearrangement uses TRBV19 and TRBJ2-7, with 7 bases aligning to TRBD2. Germline V gene lookup returns CDR1 LNHDA and CDR2 SQIVND (reference sequence). Losses at the gene ends were 9 bases for V and 0 bases for J; bases not matched to a gene: 8. There are 14 residues in the CDR3.